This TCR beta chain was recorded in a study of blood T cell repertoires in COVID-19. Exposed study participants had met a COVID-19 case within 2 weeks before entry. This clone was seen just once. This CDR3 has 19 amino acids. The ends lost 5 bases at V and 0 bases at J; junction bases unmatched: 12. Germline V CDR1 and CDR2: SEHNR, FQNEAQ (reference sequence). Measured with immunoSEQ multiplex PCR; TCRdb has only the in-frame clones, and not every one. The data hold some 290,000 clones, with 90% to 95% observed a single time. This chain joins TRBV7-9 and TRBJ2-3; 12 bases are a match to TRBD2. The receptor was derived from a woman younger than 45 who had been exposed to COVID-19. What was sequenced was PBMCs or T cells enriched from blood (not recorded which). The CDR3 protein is CASSPPMGTSGLSTDTQYF. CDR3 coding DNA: TGTGCCAGCAGCCCCCCGATGGGGACTAGCGGGCTGAGCACAGATACGCAGTATTTT.